Presented here are 26 T cell receptor beta chains from one specimen sequenced in a study of technical replicates of blood from a few donors. Sequencing used immunoSEQ multiplex PCR; TCRdb keeps in-frame clones, though not all of them. The sample lists about 11,000 clones, about 94% occurring once. The sequencing input was PBMCs. The source is a human donor in good health.

The genes are TRBV27 and TRBJ2-7, with a tentative D call TRBD2 (6 bases). The CDR3 extends over 16 amino acids. V lost 4 bases and J lost 0, with 16 bases in between. Germline values: CDR1 MNHEY, CDR2 SMNVEV (reference sequence). CDR3 amino acids: CASSYALGEASYEQYF. The DNA for the CDR3 is TGTGCCAGCAGTTACGCCTTGGGGGAGGCCTCCTACGAGCAGTACTTC.

This chain links TRBV5-1 with TRBJ1-1, with D perhaps matching TRBD1 (6 bases). Germline V gives CDR1 SGHRS, CDR2 YFSETQ. This CDR3 has 17 residues. V was trimmed by 4 bases and J by 0 bases, leaving 19 bases between them. The CDR3 DNA reads TGCGCCAGCAGCACAGGGTCCCTAACCCTTATGAACACTGAAGCTTTCTTT. It specifies CASSTGSLTLMNTEAFF.

The chain recombines TRBV5-6 with TRBJ2-5, with 8 bases aligning to TRBD1. Germline V gene sequence: CDR1 SGHDT, CDR2 YYEEEE. V trimming: 4 bases; J trimming: 5 bases; junction bases outside the gene matches: 7. The CDR3 length is 14 residues. The DNA of the CDR3 is TGTGCCAGCAGCCCGGGACAGGTGTGGGAGACCCAGTACTTC. Residues: CASSPGQVWETQYF.

This rearrangement joins TRBV19 to TRBJ2-7; 8 bases line up with TRBD1. J was trimmed by 1 base and V by 3 bases; bases with no gene match: 2. There are 14 residues in the CDR3. The germline CDR1 and CDR2 sequences are LNHDA and SQIVND (reference sequence). CDR3 amino acids: CASSMGQVSYEQYF. The CDR3 DNA follows: TGTGCCAGTAGTATGGGACAGGTGTCCTACGAGCAGTACTTC.

This clone came up once. This chain links TRBV5-1 with TRBJ2-1; 10 bases are a match to TRBD2. CDR1 is SGHRS and CDR2 is YFSETQ in the germline V gene. V shed 5 bases and J 5 bases; nucleotides not matched to a gene: 4. The CDR3 totals 14 residues. This CDR3 is CASRGLAIHNEQFF. CDR3 sequence (DNA): TGCGCCAGCAGGGGACTAGCGATTCACAATGAGCAGTTCTTC.

The V gene is TRBV7-9, the J gene TRBJ1-5; 9 bases align to TRBD1. CDR1 is SEHNR, CDR2 FQNEAQ, per germline (reference sequence). The CDR3 runs to 17 residues. Losses at the gene ends were 1 base for V and 4 bases for J; bases not matched to a gene: 8. The DNA of the CDR3 is TGTGCCAGCAGCTTAGATCGGACAGGGGACGGTAATCAGCCCCAGCATTTT. Encoded protein: CASSLDRTGDGNQPQHF.

This sequence joins TRBV2 and TRBJ1-5; TRBD1 matches at 9 bases. The CDR3 consists of 15 residues. Germline-derived CDR1 and CDR2 are SNHLY and FYNNEI. J lost 7 bases, V lost 0 bases, and 4 bases had no gene match. The CDR3 coding sequence is TGTGCCAGCAGTGAAGCGACAGGGGGAGGGCAGCCCCAGCATTTT. Protein sequence: CASSEATGGGQPQHF. The full variable domain, in which reference TRBV2 and TRBJ1-5 provide the parts outside the CDR3, is EPEVTQTPSHQVTQMGQEVILRCVPISNHLYFYWYRQILGQKVEFLVSFYNNEISEKSEIFDDQFSVERPDGSNFTLKIRSTKLEDSAMYFCASSEATGGGQPQHFGDGTRLSIL.

This rearrangement joins TRBV30 to TRBJ2-1; 10 bases align to TRBD2. After removal of 3 bases from V and 7 bases from J, the junction contained 6 bases not matched to a gene. Germline V lookup: CDR1 GTSNPN, CDR2 SVGIG (reference sequence). The CDR3 consists of 14 residues. CDR3 sequence reads: CAWRGLLAGNEQFF. For the CDR3, the DNA is TGTGCCTGGAGGGGATTACTAGCGGGAAATGAGCAGTTCTTC.

This rearrangement joins TRBV2 to TRBJ2-4; D may be TRBD2 (5 bases). The V and J ends lost 7 bases and 8 bases respectively, with 21 bases between them. CDR1 and CDR2 (germline): SNHLY, FYNNEI. The CDR3 spans 15 residues. CDR3 region: CASKRDTAGADIQYF. For the CDR3, the DNA is TGTGCCAGCAAACGGGATACTGCCGGCGCAGACATTCAGTACTTC.

The CDR3 DNA reads as TGTGCCACGCAGGAAGAGACAGGGCATTATGTAGCTTTCTTT. Encoded protein: CATQEETGHYVAFF. The V call is TRBV27, the J call TRBJ1-1; 7 bases are a match to TRBD1. After removal of 10 bases from V and 10 bases from J, the junction contained 18 bases not matched to a gene. Germline CDR1 reads MNHEY; CDR2 reads SMNVEV (reference sequence). The CDR3 is 14 residues long.

This clone was observed once. V and J are TRBV5-1 and TRBJ2-1; TRBD2 is a possible D gene (6 bases). Trimming cost V 0 bases and J 5 bases, with 9 bases left between them. This CDR3 contains 14 residues. CDR1 and CDR2 (germline): SGHRS, YFSETQ. The CDR3 region is CASSLGTNHNEQFF. The DNA of the CDR3 is TGCGCCAGCAGCTTGGGGACTAACCACAATGAGCAGTTCTTC.

The chain has TRBV18 and TRBJ2-2; 8 bases match TRBD1. The junction had 6 bases not matched to a gene; V was cut back by 6 bases and J by 0 bases. The length of the CDR3 is 16 residues. The germline V gene has CDR1 KGHSH and CDR2 LQKENI. The CDR3 DNA follows: TGTGCCAGCTCCAGAGGACAGGGCACGAACACCGGGGAGCTGTTTTTT. It codes for CASSRGQGTNTGELFF.

The chain carries TRBV7-3 and TRBJ2-2; D call uncertain. The CDR3 length is 13 residues. In germline, CDR1 is SGHTA, CDR2 FQGTGA. Between the trimmed V and J ends, which lost 5 bases and 6 bases, there was a span of 10 bases. The CDR3 here is CASSPVGAGELFF. CDR3 DNA: TGTGCCAGCAGCCCAGTTGGTGCCGGGGAGCTGTTTTTT.

The rearrangement links TRBV30 to TRBJ2-1, with a possible D match to TRBD1 (6 bases). The CDR3 extends over 12 amino acids. Germline CDR1 is GTSNPN and CDR2 is SVGIG (reference sequence). V dropped 2 bases and J dropped 9 bases, with 11 bases sitting between them. The CDR3 region has the DNA TGTGCCTGGAGTATTGACAGGACTGAGCAGTTCTTC. It translates to CAWSIDRTEQFF.

The chain combines TRBV2 with TRBJ2-6, with TRBD2 as a possible D gene (6 bases). The germline V and J ends were trimmed by 6 bases and 4 bases, with 7 bases remaining between them. CDR1 SNHLY and CDR2 FYNNEI come from the germline V gene. The CDR3 runs 13 residues. Written as DNA, the CDR3 is TGTGCCAGCAGCGCGGGAGGGGCCAACGTCCTGACTTTC. Encoded protein: CASSAGGANVLTF.

This clone was seen just once. The chain is built from TRBV19 and TRBJ1-3, with D tentatively TRBD1 (5 bases). Germline-derived CDR1 and CDR2 are LNHDA and SQIVND (reference sequence). The V gene lost 7 bases and the J gene lost 2 bases, with 12 bases spanning the gap. The CDR3 has 14 amino acids. CDR3 nucleotide sequence: TGTGCCAGTAACAGGAAAGGAGCTGGAAACACCATATATTTT. Amino acid sequence: CASNRKGAGNTIYF. Using reference TRBV19 and TRBJ1-3 for the parts outside the CDR3, the full variable domain is DGGITQSPKYLFRKEGQNVTLSCEQNLNHDAMYWYRQDPGQGLRLIYYSQIVNDFQKGDIAEGYSVSREKKESFPLTVTSAQKNPTAFYLCASNRKGAGNTIYFGEGSWLTVV.

The CDR3 DNA reads TGTGCCAGCACCCAGACAGAAAACTATGGCTACACCTTC. It translates to CASTQTENYGYTF. The chain joins TRBV7-9 to TRBJ1-2, with D perhaps matching TRBD1 (5 bases). Germline CDR1 and CDR2: SEHNR and FQNEAQ (reference sequence). There are 13 residues in the CDR3. V was pared by 7 bases and J by 2 bases, with 11 bases between.

This clone was seen just once. The chain employs TRBV15 and TRBJ2-6, with D perhaps matching TRBD2 (6 bases). Germline CDR1 LNHNV, CDR2 YYDKDF (reference sequence). The CDR3 is 16 residues long. V lost 0 bases and J lost 0, with 6 bases in between. The CDR3: CATSRERDSGANVLTF. The CDR3 nucleotides read TGTGCCACCAGCAGAGAGCGGGACTCTGGGGCCAACGTCCTGACTTTC.

The genes are TRBV4-1 and TRBJ2-7, with TRBD2 matching over 9 bases. In germline, CDR1 is MGHRA, CDR2 YSYEKL. The CDR3 loop spans 17 amino acids. Unmatched junction bases numbered 10, after V lost 4 bases and J lost 0 bases. CDR3 loop: CASSPKETSGHSYEQYF. CDR3 coding DNA: TGCGCCAGCAGCCCAAAGGAGACTAGCGGCCACTCCTACGAGCAGTACTTC.

The chain combines TRBV27 with TRBJ2-1; D gene ambiguous. Looked up from germline, CDR1 is MNHEY and CDR2 is SMNVEV (reference sequence). The CDR3 totals 15 residues. Trimming cost V 4 bases and J 0 bases, with 10 bases left between them. For the CDR3, the DNA is TGTGCCAGCAGTTCCTCAACGAGCTCCTACAATGAGCAGTTCTTC. This sequence encodes CASSSSTSSYNEQFF.

The rearrangement links TRBV27 to TRBJ1-1; D unclear. With 3 bases removed from V and 8 bases from J, the gap between germline ends came to 16 bases. Germline V gene sequence: CDR1 MNHEY, CDR2 SMNVEV (reference sequence). This CDR3 has 14 residues. The CDR3: CASSFSFSGSEAFF. The CDR3 DNA sequence: TGTGCCAGCAGTTTTTCTTTTTCGGGGTCCGAAGCTTTCTTT.

The rearrangement uses TRBV27 and TRBJ1-5; 10 bases line up with TRBD1. The CDR3 loop spans 17 amino acids. CDR1 and CDR2 from the germline V gene are MNHEY and SMNVEV (reference sequence). With V trimmed by 5 bases and J by 6 bases, 13 bases remained unmatched. The CDR3 DNA follows: TGTGCCAGCAGTCCCCTAGGGACAGGGGTTGGACGTCAGCCCCAGCATTTT. Translation: CASSPLGTGVGRQPQHF.

The rearrangement joins TRBV5-1 to TRBJ2-7, with 10 bases aligning to TRBD2. This CDR3 is 17 amino acids long. Germline V gene lookup returns CDR1 SGHRS and CDR2 YFSETQ. With 0 bases clipped from V and 3 bases from J, the junction kept 9 bases outside the gene matches. The CDR3 DNA follows: TGCGCCAGCAGCTTGGGGGCTAGCGGGAGACTAGACTACGAGCAGTACTTC. It yields the protein CASSLGASGRLDYEQYF.

The chain recombines TRBV5-1 with TRBJ1-1, with TRBD1 matching over 7 bases. J lost 0 bases, V lost 3 bases, and 11 bases had no gene match. Germline assignment: CDR1 SGHRS and CDR2 YFSETQ. The CDR3 totals 17 residues. The CDR3 is CASSSSGTVEMNTEAFF. CDR3 sequence (DNA): TGCGCCAGCAGCTCGTCTGGGACAGTGGAGATGAACACTGAAGCTTTCTTT. Full variable domain (remainder filled in from reference TRBV5-1 and TRBJ1-1): KAGVTQTPRYLIKTRGQQVTLSCSPISGHRSVSWYQQTPGQGLQFLFEYFSETQRNKGNFPGRFSGRQFSNSRSEMNVSTLELGDSALYLCASSSSGTVEMNTEAFFGQGTRLTVV.

The chain combines TRBV5-1 with TRBJ1-4; TRBD1 aligns across 7 bases. This CDR3 is 15 amino acids long. Trimming took 4 bases from V and 2 from J; bases not matched to a gene: 5. Germline-derived CDR1 and CDR2 are SGHRS and YFSETQ. The CDR3 nucleotides are TGCGCCAGCAGCGCCACAGGGGTGACTAATGAAAAACTGTTTTTT. This codes for CASSATGVTNEKLFF. The full variable domain, completed using reference TRBV5-1 and TRBJ1-4, is KAGVTQTPRYLIKTRGQQVTLSCSPISGHRSVSWYQQTPGQGLQFLFEYFSETQRNKGNFPGRFSGRQFSNSRSEMNVSTLELGDSALYLCASSATGVTNEKLFFGSGTQLSVL.

In DNA, the CDR3 is TGTGCCAGCAGTGAAGGCTATTACACTGAAGCTTTCTTT. This encodes CASSEGYYTEAFF. The gene calls are TRBV2 and TRBJ1-1, with D uncertain. Trimming removed 1 base from V and 3 bases from J, with 6 bases in between. This CDR3 has 13 amino acids. Germline V gene data show CDR1 as SNHLY and CDR2 as FYNNEI.